The clone carrying this T cell receptor beta chain was detected ten times or more. The sample originates from a study of CD8 T cells in ankylosing spondylitis. Via MiXCR, TCRdb re-called the 5' RACE reads, giving one row per CDR3 protein. The sample includes 220,000 or so distinct CDR3 sequences, roughly 10% of them seen just once. In germline, CDR1 is SGHDT, CDR2 YYEEEE. Trimming stripped 0 bases from V and 1 base from J, with 13 bases between. CDR3 length: 16 amino acids. The chain has TRBV5-6 and TRBJ2-5, with D possibly TRBD1 on 6 matching bases. What was sequenced was blood, either unsorted or a sorted T cell fraction (not recorded which). The TCR comes from a male donor with ankylosing spondylitis or in good health (not recorded which). The CDR3 DNA sequence: TGTGCCAGCAGCTTGGGTCTAGGCAGGGGCCAAGAGACCCAGTACTTC. It is translated as CASSLGLGRGQETQYF.